The entry that follows covers one TCR beta chain sequence. This record belongs to a study of blood T cell repertoires in COVID-19. Which cohort a participant joined came from the clinical history participants gave. All recovered Cohort 3 donors got two negative PCRs, got clearance, or saw symptom resolution. Germline V gene lookup returns CDR1 LNHDA and CDR2 SQIVND (reference sequence). This CDR3 contains 14 residues. V was clipped by 5 bases and J by 5 bases; unmatched bases: 5. The method was immunoSEQ multiplex PCR; TCRdb's version includes in-frame clones alone and lacks a portion of them. The sample has approximately 300,000 clones, approximately 91% seen once.

The chain links TRBV19 to TRBJ1-5; 8 bases line up with TRBD1. What was sequenced was PBMCs or T cells enriched from blood (not recorded which). The TCR originated in a man aged 55 to 70 who had recovered from COVID-19. The CDR3 loop reads CASSWDRRDQPQHF. The DNA for the CDR3 is TGTGCCAGTAGTTGGGACAGGCGTGATCAGCCCCAGCATTTT.